This TCR delta chain was captured by sequencing in a study of γδ T cells in repeated Plasmodium falciparum infection. In germline, CDR1 is TVYSNPD, CDR2 GDNSRS (reference sequence). The J segment lost 3 bases and the V segment lost 3 bases, leaving 29 bases of the junction unmatched. The CDR3 runs to 22 residues. TCRdb reran clone calling via CATT on the multiplex PCR reads. The data hold 85,000 to 90,000 delta-chain clones, with 1.4% observed a single time. Flow sorting of PBMC yielded separate Vgamma9/Vdelta2+ and Vdelta2-negative gammadelta T cell populations for bulk repertoire analysis. A few counts support this clone. It differs at one base from a far larger clone, so likely a read error. In the same sample, other DNA sequences code for this CDR3.

The TCR sequence derives from a pool of human donors (malaria-infected and uninfected, not separated). This chain links TRDV3 with TRDJ1, with 12 bases fitting TRDD3. The specimen was gamma-delta T cells from blood. CDR3 region: CAFKRHFLRLTGGYKRADKLIF. The CDR3 DNA reads as TGTGCCTTCAAGCGCCACTTCCTACGTCTGACTGGGGGATACAAGCGGGCCGATAAACTCATCTTT.